The rows below give T cell receptor beta chains drawn from one sample of a study of T cell repertoires in cytomegalovirus infection. Their target antigens are unknown. A single record per CDR3 protein comes from TCRdb applying MiXCR to the reads. Seen here are hundreds of thousands of distinct CDR3 sequences, 30% to 35% observed once, and the top ten hold around 12%. The sequenced sample was cultured CD8+ T cells from PBMCs, obtained from culture after CMV antigen stimulation. Source of these receptors: a human donor in good health (CMV status not recorded). Some clones in this sample may be carry-over from other donors' samples. Each CDR3 is given with its conserved first and last residue. A D gene is named only where the DNA matches it firmly. Only some rows state a clone size, as once, few, many or a class for expanded clones.

clone_size j_call d_call v_call cdr3_aa cdr3_nt
. TRBJ1-1 TRBD1 TRBV7-6 CASSHPGTGLGVNTEAFF TGTGCCAGCAGCCACCCTGGGACAGGGCTAGGGGTGAACACTGAAGCTTTCTTT
. TRBJ1-2 . TRBV7-9 CASSSLKTAVNYGYTF TGTGCCAGCAGCTCCCTAAAAACAGCTGTCAACTATGGCTACACCTTC
. TRBJ2-7 . TRBV7-9 CASSRQENYEQYF TGTGCCAGCAGCCGACAGGAAAACTACGAGCAGTACTTC
. TRBJ1-2 . TRBV29-1 CSVEAGSFHTF TGCAGCGTTGAAGCGGGGAGCTTCCACACCTTC
. TRBJ2-1 . TRBV6-2/TRBV6-3 CASSYAGDPDDEQFF TGTGCCAGCAGTTACGCCGGGGACCCAGATGATGAGCAGTTCTTC
few TRBJ1-6 . TRBV2 CASSPTPEGPYNSPLHF TGTGCCAGCAGTCCTACCCCGGAGGGACCGTATAATTCACCCCTCCACTTT
. TRBJ2-5 . TRBV19 CASSIMLVGGETQYF TGTGCCAGTAGTATAATGTTGGTCGGGGGAGAGACCCAGTACTTC
. TRBJ1-1 . TRBV15 CATSRVPTEAFF TGTGCCACCTCAAGGGTGCCCACTGAAGCTTTCTTT
many TRBJ1-1 . TRBV7-2 CASRAGTNTEAFF TGTGCCAGCCGAGCGGGAACGAACACTGAAGCTTTCTTT
. TRBJ2-5 TRBD2 TRBV5-8 CASSLAQGLATSGKETQYF TGTGCCAGCAGCTTGGCCCAGGGACTAGCGACGTCGGGCAAAGAGACCCAGTACTTC
. TRBJ2-2 . TRBV19 CASDDRYANTGELFF TGTGCCAGTGACGACCGGTACGCGAACACCGGGGAGCTGTTTTTT
. TRBJ1-5 . TRBV7-8 CASSLNAEPQHF TGTGCCAGCAGCTTAAACGCCGAGCCCCAGCATTTT
. TRBJ1-1 . TRBV2 CASKGSTEAFF TGTGCCAGCAAGGGAAGCACTGAAGCTTTCTTT
. TRBJ2-5 . TRBV12-3/TRBV12-4 CASSPPQGTATQYF TGTGCCAGCAGTCCCCCTCAGGGTACGGCGACCCAGTACTTC
many TRBJ2-1 TRBD1 TRBV7-6 CASSKRTGGGSYNEQFF TGTGCCAGCAGCAAAAGGACAGGGGGAGGCTCCTACAATGAGCAGTTCTTC
. TRBJ2-2 . TRBV15 CATSTGTSNTGELFF TGTGCCACCAGCACAGGGACATCGAACACCGGGGAGCTGTTTTTT
few TRBJ1-2 TRBD1 TRBV4-1 CASSQVETGIKDTF TGCGCCAGCAGCCAAGTCGAGACAGGGATAAAAGACACCTTC
. TRBJ2-1 . TRBV12-5 CASGLGRPQFF TGTGCTAGTGGTTTGGGACGACCCCAGTTCTTC
few TRBJ1-1 . TRBV4-1 CASSHGTDAEAFF TGCGCCAGCAGCCATGGCACGGACGCTGAAGCTTTCTTT
. TRBJ2-1 TRBD2 TRBV6-8 CASGLAGTYNEQFF TGTGCCAGCGGACTAGCGGGTACCTACAATGAGCAGTTCTTC
. TRBJ2-1 TRBD1 TRBV10-3 CGSGTGDNEQFF TGTGGATCCGGGACAGGGGACAATGAGCAGTTCTTC
few TRBJ1-5 . TRBV7-2 CASSLWANQPQHF TGTGCCAGCAGCTTATGGGCCAATCAGCCCCAGCATTTT
. TRBJ2-3 . TRBV7-2 CASSLLPHSSTDTQYF TGTGCCAGCAGCTTACTACCCCACTCTAGCACAGATACGCAGTATTTT
. TRBJ2-7 . TRBV5-4 CASSLATRFVYEQYF TGTGCCAGCAGCTTGGCTACACGTTTTGTGTACGAGCAGTACTTC
few TRBJ1-3 . TRBV7-9 CATINGSLSSGNTIYF TGTGCCACCATCAATGGGTCACTTAGCTCTGGAAACACCATATATTTT
. TRBJ2-5 TRBD2 TRBV25-1 CASAAGAETQYF TGTGCCAGCGCAGCGGGGGCGGAGACCCAGTACTTC
. TRBJ2-2 TRBD1 TRBV15 CATSRGWGQGLEGELFF TGTGCCACCAGCAGAGGTTGGGGACAGGGGTTAGAAGGGGAGCTGTTTTTT
once TRBJ2-2 . TRBV4-3 CASSQEVYRGGLFF TGCGCCAGCAGCCAGGAAGTCTATAGGGGAGGTCTGTTTTTT
few TRBJ2-7 . TRBV15 CASASRPNYEQYF TGTGCCTCTGCTTCCAGGCCTAACTACGAGCAGTACTTC
. TRBJ1-3 . TRBV19 CASLLWDGLNSGNTIYF TGTGCCAGTCTGCTCTGGGACGGTCTAAACTCTGGAAACACCATATATTTT
few TRBJ2-7 . TRBV13 CASSLGAGPYEQYF TGTGCCAGCAGCTTAGGTGCAGGGCCCTACGAGCAGTACTTC
. TRBJ2-7 . TRBV11-3 CASSLGTGGSYEQYF TGTGCCAGCAGCTTAGGAACAGGTGGATCCTACGAGCAGTACTTC
few TRBJ1-3 . TRBV10-3 CAISGPGLGEATIYF TGTGCCATCAGTGGCCCAGGGCTCGGTGAAGCCACCATATATTTT
. TRBJ2-1 . TRBV19 CASALGASSYNEQFF TGTGCCAGTGCCCTGGGGGCGAGCTCCTACAATGAGCAGTTCTTC
. TRBJ2-2 . TRBV6-2/TRBV6-3 CASTDFRRTDTGELFF TGTGCCAGCACCGACTTTCGCCGGACGGACACCGGGGAGCTGTTTTTT
. TRBJ1-5 . TRBV11-2 CASSPTANSNQPQHF TGTGCCAGCAGCCCGACAGCTAATAGCAATCAGCCCCAGCATTTT
. TRBJ1-2 TRBD1 TRBV2 CASSGTGRGYTF TGTGCCAGCAGCGGGACAGGGCGCGGCTACACCTTC
few TRBJ2-1 TRBD2 TRBV12-3/TRBV12-4 CASSPSGGANNEQFF TGTGCCAGCAGCCCTAGCGGGGGGGCAAACAATGAGCAGTTCTTC
many TRBJ2-3 TRBD2 TRBV7-8 CASSLSGVYSTDTQYF TGTGCCAGCAGCTTAAGCGGGGTTTATAGCACAGATACGCAGTATTTT
. TRBJ2-1 . TRBV7-2 CASSPLGHGYNEQFF TGTGCCAGCAGCCCTTTGGGACATGGGTACAATGAGCAGTTCTTC
. TRBJ2-1 TRBD1 TRBV28 CASSFSGGGEQFF TGTGCCAGCAGTTTTTCAGGGGGCGGTGAGCAGTTCTTC
many TRBJ2-7 . TRBV7-8 CASSRALTREQYF TGTGCCAGCAGCCGGGCCCTCACAAGGGAGCAGTACTTC
. TRBJ1-2 TRBD1 TRBV6-5 CASSLGPGQGAKIYGYTF TGTGCCAGCAGTCTAGGCCCGGGACAGGGGGCAAAGATCTATGGCTACACCTTC
. TRBJ1-2 . TRBV27 CASSPGGIGSYGYTF TGTGCCAGCAGTCCGGGCGGGATAGGGTCCTATGGCTACACCTTC
many TRBJ1-5 TRBD1 TRBV7-2 CASSYHRDRGALSNQPQHF TGTGCCAGCAGCTACCACCGGGACAGGGGAGCTCTTAGCAATCAGCCCCAGCATTTT
few TRBJ2-1 . TRBV7-6 CASSLGDFNEQFF TGTGCCAGCAGCTTGGGGGATTTTAATGAGCAGTTCTTC